A single sample is the source of the 14 T cell receptor beta chains below, sequenced in a study of T cells in Graves' hyperthyroidism and ophthalmopathy. TCR beta CDR3 sequences were amplified from RNA transcripts. With the HTBI primer set, the TCR CDR3 went through a first round of RT-PCR. TCRdb passed the multiplex PCR reads through MiXCR, listing each CDR3 protein once. The data show about 500,000 distinct CDR3 sequences, around 15% seen once. The specimen was blood. Source of these receptors: a woman aged 30 to 39 with Graves' ophthalmopathy.

This clonotype turned up a few times. This chain uses TRBV5-6 with TRBJ1-4; D uncertain. This CDR3 contains 11 residues. CDR1 and CDR2 from the germline V gene are SGHDT and YYEEEE. Deletions cut 5 bases from V and 10 bases from J, with 9 bases between. Written as DNA, the CDR3 is TGTGCCAGCAGTTTAGGACCAAAACTGTTTTTT. Amino acids: CASSLGPKLFF.

This clonotype appeared many times. V and J are TRBV3-1 and TRBJ2-1; D is undetermined. V was shortened by 4 bases and J by 0 bases, with 16 bases between the two germline ends. The germline gives CDR1 LGHDT, CDR2 YNNKEL (reference sequence). This CDR3 has 17 amino acids. The CDR3 DNA reads as TGTGCCAGCAGCCGCTACAGAGCTGCGAGCTCCTACAATGAGCAGTTCTTC. It translates to CASSRYRAASSYNEQFF.

J is TRBJ2-5 and V is TRBV15, with D perhaps matching TRBD2 (5 bases). Trimming left V 3 bases short and J 1 base short, with 21 bases between. The CDR3 covers 18 residues. The germline CDR1 and CDR2 sequences are LNHNV and YYDKDF (reference sequence). The CDR3 DNA sequence: TGTGCCACCAGCAGGGTCCGGAGGCCTCCAACTGGCCAAGAGACCCAGTACTTC. It yields the protein CATSRVRRPPTGQETQYF.

This clonotype was observed at least ten times. The gene calls are TRBV28 and TRBJ1-2; possible D gene TRBD1, 5 bases. CDR1 is MDHEN, CDR2 SYDVKM, per germline. V was pared by 8 bases and J by 6 bases, with 16 bases between. The CDR3 length is 13 residues. CDR3 sequence (DNA): TGTGCCAGCCCCGACCCTCAAGGGGATGGCTACACCTTC. Amino acids: CASPDPQGDGYTF.

V gene TRBV12-3 or TRBV12-4 combines with J gene TRBJ2-2, with D possibly TRBD2 on 5 matching bases. V was cut by 6 bases and J by 4 bases, with 18 bases left in between. The CDR3 covers 16 residues. This chain's CDR3 is CASRILGRLPTGELFF. The CDR3 region has the DNA TGTGCCAGCAGAATACTAGGACGGCTCCCCACCGGGGAGCTGTTTTTT.

This clonotype has ten or more counts. This sequence joins TRBV29-1 and TRBJ2-1, with a tentative D call TRBD2 (7 bases). There are 13 residues in the CDR3. Germline V CDR1 and CDR2: SQVTM, ANQGSEA. Trimming took 8 bases from V and 2 from J, leaving 13 bases between them. The CDR3 sequence: CSLGGGTYNEQFF. CDR3 DNA sequence: TGCAGCCTGGGGGGGGGCACCTACAATGAGCAGTTCTTC.

This clonotype was detected ten times or more. The CDR3 region is CAWSGGLESDEQYF. CDR3 coding DNA: TGTGCCTGGAGTGGGGGGCTAGAATCCGACGAGCAGTACTTC. The chain combines TRBV30 with TRBJ2-7; possibly TRBD1 for D (6 bases). Trimming removed 1 base from V and 5 bases from J, with 15 bases in between. The CDR3 has 14 residues. Germline V CDR1 and CDR2: GTSNPN, SVGIG (reference sequence).

This clonotype was counted many times. V is TRBV29-1 and J is TRBJ2-1; D perhaps matches TRBD2 (6 bases). V lost 4 bases and J lost 0, with 13 bases in between. CDR3 size: 15 residues. Germline lookup yields CDR1 SQVTM and CDR2 ANQGSEA. This chain's CDR3 is CSVVGEDSSYNEQFF. Here the CDR3 DNA reads TGCAGCGTTGTCGGGGAGGATAGCTCCTACAATGAGCAGTTCTTC.

V is TRBV10-2 and J is TRBJ1-6; maybe TRBD1 (6 bases). Germline CDR1 WSHSY, CDR2 SAAADI. The CDR3 spans 16 residues. With 6 bases removed from V and 0 bases from J, the gap between germline ends came to 12 bases. CDR3 in DNA: TGCGCCAGCAGGACGGACAGCAGCTCCTATAATTCACCCCTCCACTTT. This gives the protein CASRTDSSSYNSPLHF.

This clonotype occurred many times. The CDR3 sequence is CASSPFDSSSTDTQYF. The CDR3 DNA sequence: TGCGCCAGCAGCCCGTTCGACAGTTCTAGCACAGATACGCAGTATTTT. The chain combines TRBV5-1 with TRBJ2-3; possibly TRBD1 for D (5 bases). The CDR3 contains 16 residues. Germline-derived CDR1 and CDR2 are SGHRS and YFSETQ. Trimming stripped 4 bases from V and 0 bases from J, with 15 bases between.

In its sample, this clonotype was seen a few times. The chain links TRBV7-2 to TRBJ2-7; 7 bases map to TRBD2. This CDR3 has 17 amino acids. V lost 5 bases, J lost 3 bases, and 16 bases stayed unmatched. Looked up from germline, CDR1 is SGHTA and CDR2 is FQGNSA. The CDR3 here is CASSPPPLTGGVYEQYF. CDR3 DNA sequence: TGTGCCAGCAGCCCGCCACCCCTAACGGGAGGTGTCTACGAGCAGTACTTC.

This clonotype has more than one count but fewer than ten. An end of the junction does not agree with germline; a read error may underlie this. Written as DNA, the CDR3 is TGTGCCAGCAGCCCCGGGGTCGTAGCGGGCTACCATGAGCAGTTCTTC. The encoded protein is CASSPGVVAGYHEQFF. The chain uses TRBV7-9 and TRBJ2-1, with 7 nucleotides matching TRBD2. The germline gives CDR1 SEHNR, CDR2 FQNEAQ (reference sequence). This CDR3 is built from 16 residues.

The chain combines TRBV4-1 with TRBJ1-6, with unresolved D. V lost 0 bases and J 9 bases, leaving 9 bases between the germline ends. Per the germline V gene, CDR1 is MGHRA and CDR2 is YSYEKL. The CDR3 totals 14 residues. CDR3 DNA: TGCGCCAGCAGCCAAGATGAAAGGAGTTCACCCCTCCACTTT. Protein sequence: CASSQDERSSPLHF.

Many counts were recorded for this clonotype. The rearrangement joins TRBV7-2 to TRBJ1-5; tentative D call: TRBD1 (6 bases). From germline, CDR1 is SGHTA and CDR2 FQGNSA. V was pared by 5 bases and J by 7 bases, with 18 bases between. The CDR3 sequence is 15 residues long. The CDR3 DNA reads as TGTGCCAGCAGCCACGAGGGCGGGGGCGGCCAGCCCCAGCATTTT. Protein product: CASSHEGGGGQPQHF.